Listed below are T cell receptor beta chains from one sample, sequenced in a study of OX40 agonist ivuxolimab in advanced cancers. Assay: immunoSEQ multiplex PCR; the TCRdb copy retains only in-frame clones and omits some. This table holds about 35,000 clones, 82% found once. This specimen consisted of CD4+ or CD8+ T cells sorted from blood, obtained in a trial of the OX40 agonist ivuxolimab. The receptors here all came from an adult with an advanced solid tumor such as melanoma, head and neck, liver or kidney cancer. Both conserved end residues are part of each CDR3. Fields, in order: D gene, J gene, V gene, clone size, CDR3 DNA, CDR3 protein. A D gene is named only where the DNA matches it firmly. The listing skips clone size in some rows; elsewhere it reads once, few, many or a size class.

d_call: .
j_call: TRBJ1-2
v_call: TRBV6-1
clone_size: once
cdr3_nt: TGTGCCAGCAGTGAAGCGTATGGTTACGGCTACACCTTC
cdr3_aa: CASSEAYGYGYTF

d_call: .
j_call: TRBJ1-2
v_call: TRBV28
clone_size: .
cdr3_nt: TGTGCCAGCAGTTTAGGCCCGGAAGACTTTGGCTATGGCTACACCTTC
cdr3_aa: CASSLGPEDFGYGYTF

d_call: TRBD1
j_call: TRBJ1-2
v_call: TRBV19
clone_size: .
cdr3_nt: TGTGCCAGTAGCCTACAGGGGGCTGACTATGGCTACACCTTC
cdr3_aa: CASSLQGADYGYTF

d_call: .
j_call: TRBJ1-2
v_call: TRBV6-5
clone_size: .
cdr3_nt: TGTGCCAGCAGTTACGCGGGTACCGGCTACACCTTC
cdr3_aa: CASSYAGTGYTF

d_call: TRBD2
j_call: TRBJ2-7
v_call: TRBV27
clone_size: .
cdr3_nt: TGTGCCAGCAGTTTCTCCCAGCCCTCTAGCGGGGGCTACGAGCAGTACTTC
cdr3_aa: CASSFSQPSSGGYEQYF

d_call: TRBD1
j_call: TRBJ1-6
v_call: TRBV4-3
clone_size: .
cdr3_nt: TGCGCCAGCAGCCAGGGGACAGCGGATAATTCACCCCTCCACTTT
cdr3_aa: CASSQGTADNSPLHF

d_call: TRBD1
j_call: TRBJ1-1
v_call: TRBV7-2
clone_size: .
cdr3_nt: TGTGCCAGCAGCTTATATGGGAAGGACAGGGATGAAGCTTTCTTT
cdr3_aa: CASSLYGKDRDEAFF

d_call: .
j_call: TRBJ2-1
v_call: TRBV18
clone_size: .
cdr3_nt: TGTGCCAGCTCAGGGCCGGGTCAATTTCTTAGCTCCTACAATGAGCAGTTCTTC
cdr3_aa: CASSGPGQFLSSYNEQFF

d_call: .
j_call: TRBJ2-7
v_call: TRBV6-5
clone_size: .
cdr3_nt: TGTGCCAGCAGACTTCAGACAGGATATGCCTACGAGCAGTACTTC
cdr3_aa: CASRLQTGYAYEQYF

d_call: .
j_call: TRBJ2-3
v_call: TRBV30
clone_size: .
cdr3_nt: TGTGCCTGGAGGAACAAAAAGGGGTTCAGCACAGATACGCAGTATTTT
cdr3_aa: CAWRNKKGFSTDTQYF

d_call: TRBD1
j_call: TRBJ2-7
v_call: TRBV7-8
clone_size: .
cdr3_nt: TGTGCCAGCAGCTTAGCCCCGGGACAGTACGAGCAGTACTTC
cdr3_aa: CASSLAPGQYEQYF

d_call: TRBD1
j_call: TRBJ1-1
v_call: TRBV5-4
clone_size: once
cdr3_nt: TGTGCCAGCAGCTTGGGGAAAAGGGGGCAGAACCCTGAAGCTTTCTTT
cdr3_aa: CASSLGKRGQNPEAFF

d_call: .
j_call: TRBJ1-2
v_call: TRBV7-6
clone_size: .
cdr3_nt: TGTGCCAGCAGCTTAGACTCAGGGGATAATGGCTACACCTTC
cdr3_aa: CASSLDSGDNGYTF

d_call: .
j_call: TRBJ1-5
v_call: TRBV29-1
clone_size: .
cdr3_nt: TGCAGCGCATCCCCCCCGGGGGTCAATCAGCCCCAGCATTTT
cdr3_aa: CSASPPGVNQPQHF

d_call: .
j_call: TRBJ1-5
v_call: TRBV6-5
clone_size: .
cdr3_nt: TGTGCCAGCAGTTACTCGCTGGACCCCTATCAGCCCCAGCATTTT
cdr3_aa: CASSYSLDPYQPQHF

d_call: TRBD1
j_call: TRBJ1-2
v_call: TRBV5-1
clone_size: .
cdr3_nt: TGCGCCAGCAGCTGGGATGACAGGGGGCTTGGCTACACCTTC
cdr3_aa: CASSWDDRGLGYTF

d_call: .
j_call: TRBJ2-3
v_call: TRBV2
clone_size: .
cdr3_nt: TGTGCCAGCAGTAGAAGCGCTGATACAGATACGCAGTATTTT
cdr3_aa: CASSRSADTDTQYF

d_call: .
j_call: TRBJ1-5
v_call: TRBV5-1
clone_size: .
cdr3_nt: TGCGCCAGCAGGGAGGGTGGATTTAGCAATCAGCCCCAGCATTTT
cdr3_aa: CASREGGFSNQPQHF

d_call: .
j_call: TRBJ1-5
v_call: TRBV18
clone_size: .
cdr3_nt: TGTGCCAGCTCATTGGCAGAGAATCAGCCCCAGCATTTT
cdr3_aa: CASSLAENQPQHF

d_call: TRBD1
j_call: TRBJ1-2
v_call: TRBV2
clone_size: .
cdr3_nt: TGTGCCAGCAGTGAAGTGGACAGGGTTTCGGGGGGCTACACCTTC
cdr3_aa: CASSEVDRVSGGYTF

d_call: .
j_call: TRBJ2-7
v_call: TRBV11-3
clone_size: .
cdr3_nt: TGTGCCAGCAGCTTAGGATGGCGGTACGAGCAGTACTTC
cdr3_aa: CASSLGWRYEQYF

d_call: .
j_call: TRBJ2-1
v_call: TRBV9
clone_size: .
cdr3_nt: TGTGCCAGCAGCGTAGAGCTGGCGGATGAGCAGTTCTTC
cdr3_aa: CASSVELADEQFF

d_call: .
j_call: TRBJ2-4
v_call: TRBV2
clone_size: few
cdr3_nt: TGTGCCAGCAGGCTTGACCTAGCCAAAAACATTCAGTACTTC
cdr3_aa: CASRLDLAKNIQYF

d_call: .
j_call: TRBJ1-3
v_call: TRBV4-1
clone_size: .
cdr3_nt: TGCGCCAGCAGCCAAGGTGCCTTAGTTGACTCTGGAAACACCATATATTTT
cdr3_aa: CASSQGALVDSGNTIYF

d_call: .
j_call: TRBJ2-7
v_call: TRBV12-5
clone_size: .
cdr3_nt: TGTGCTAGTGGCGCAGAGTACGAGCAGTACTTC
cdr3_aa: CASGAEYEQYF

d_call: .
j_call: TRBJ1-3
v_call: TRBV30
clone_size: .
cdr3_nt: TGTGCCTGGAGTGTACACAATAGGGACACCATATATTTT
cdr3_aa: CAWSVHNRDTIYF

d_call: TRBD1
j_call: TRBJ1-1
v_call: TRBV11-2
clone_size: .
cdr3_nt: TGTGCCAGCAGCTTAGATCAGACAGGGAGGTCTTTCTTT
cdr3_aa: CASSLDQTGRSFF

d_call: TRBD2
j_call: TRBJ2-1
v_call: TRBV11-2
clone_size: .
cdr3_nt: TGTGCCAGCAGCTTATGGGCTAGCGGGATGAGTGGGGATGAGCAGTTCTTC
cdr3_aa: CASSLWASGMSGDEQFF

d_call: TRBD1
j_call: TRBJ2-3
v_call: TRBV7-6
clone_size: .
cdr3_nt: TGTGCCAGCAACCCAGGACAGGGGATAACAGATACGCAGTATTTT
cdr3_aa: CASNPGQGITDTQYF

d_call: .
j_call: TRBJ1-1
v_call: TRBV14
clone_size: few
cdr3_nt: TGTGCCAGCAGCCAATTTCAGGGGTTCTACACTGAAGCTTTCTTT
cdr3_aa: CASSQFQGFYTEAFF

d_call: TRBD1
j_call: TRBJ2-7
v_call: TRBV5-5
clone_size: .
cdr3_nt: TGTGCCAGCAGCCGACAGGGGGACTACGAGCAGTACTTC
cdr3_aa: CASSRQGDYEQYF

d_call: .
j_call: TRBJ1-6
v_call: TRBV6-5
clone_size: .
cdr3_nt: TGTGCCAGCAGATTGGTAGGGGAAGGTATTTCACCCCTCCACTTT
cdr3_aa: CASRLVGEGISPLHF

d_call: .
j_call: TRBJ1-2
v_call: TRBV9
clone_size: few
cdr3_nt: TGTGCCAGCAGCCCTCAATCCCGGGGCCAAGTGGGCTACACCTTC
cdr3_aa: CASSPQSRGQVGYTF

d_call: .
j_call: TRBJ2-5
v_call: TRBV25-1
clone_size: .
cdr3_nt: TGTGCCAGCAGACCGAGTTGGGGGCTCCAAGAGACCCAGTACTTC
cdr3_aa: CASRPSWGLQETQYF

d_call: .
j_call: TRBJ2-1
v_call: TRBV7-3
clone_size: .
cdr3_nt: TGTGCCAGCAGCTTAAGGCGGGGCGACAATGAGCAGTTCTTC
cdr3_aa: CASSLRRGDNEQFF

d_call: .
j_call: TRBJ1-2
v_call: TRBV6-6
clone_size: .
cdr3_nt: TGTGCCAGCGGACGAGCAGCTAACTATGGCTACACCTTC
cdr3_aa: CASGRAANYGYTF

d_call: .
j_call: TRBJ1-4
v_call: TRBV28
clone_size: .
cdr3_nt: TGTGCCAGCAGTTGGGAGGGGAGAGGAGCAACTAATGAAAAACTGTTTTTT
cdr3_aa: CASSWEGRGATNEKLFF

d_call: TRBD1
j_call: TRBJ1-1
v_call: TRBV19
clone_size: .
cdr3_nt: TGTGCCAGTAGCGACGGACAGGGATGGACTGAAGCTTTCTTT
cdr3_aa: CASSDGQGWTEAFF

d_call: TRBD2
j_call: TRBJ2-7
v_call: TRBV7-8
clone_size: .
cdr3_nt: TGTGCCAGCAGCTTATCGACTAGCGGCTACGAGCAGTACTTC
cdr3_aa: CASSLSTSGYEQYF

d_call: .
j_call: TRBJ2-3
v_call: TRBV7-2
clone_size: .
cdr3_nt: TGTGCCAGCAGCTGGAGGGAATATGCAGATACGCAGTATTTT
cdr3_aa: CASSWREYADTQYF

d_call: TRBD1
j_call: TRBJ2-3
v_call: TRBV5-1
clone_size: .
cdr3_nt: TGCGCCAGCAGCTTGGTTTTATCAGGGGGCGAGCATAAGGATACGCAGTATTTT
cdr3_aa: CASSLVLSGGEHKDTQYF

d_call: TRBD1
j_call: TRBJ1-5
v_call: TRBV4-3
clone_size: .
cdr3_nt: TGCGCCAGCAGCCAAAACCGGGACAGAAATCAGCCCCAGCATTTT
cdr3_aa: CASSQNRDRNQPQHF

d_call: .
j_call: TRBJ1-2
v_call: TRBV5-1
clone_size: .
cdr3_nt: TGCGCCAGCAGCTTGGGTAGCCAGATCTATGGCTACACCTTC
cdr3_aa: CASSLGSQIYGYTF

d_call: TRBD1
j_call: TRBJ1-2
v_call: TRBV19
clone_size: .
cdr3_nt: TGTGCCAGTTCTAAACAGGGGAGGGACTATGGCTACACCTTC
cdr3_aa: CASSKQGRDYGYTF

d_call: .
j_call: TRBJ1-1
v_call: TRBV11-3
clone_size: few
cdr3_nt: TGTGCCAGCAGCTTCTCAGGACAGTCTGAAGCTTTCTTT
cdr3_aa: CASSFSGQSEAFF

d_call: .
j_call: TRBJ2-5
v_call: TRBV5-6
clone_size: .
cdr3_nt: TGTGCCAGCAGCTTGCACAGACTAGGCGGAGAGACCCAGTACTTC
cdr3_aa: CASSLHRLGGETQYF

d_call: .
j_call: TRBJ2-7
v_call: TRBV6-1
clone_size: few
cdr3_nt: TGTGCCAGCAGAAACAGTTATGGATCCTACGAGCAGTACTTC
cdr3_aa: CASRNSYGSYEQYF

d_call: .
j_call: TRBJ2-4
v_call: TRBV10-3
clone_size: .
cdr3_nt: TGTGCCATCAGTGAGTCGACCGGTGCCAAAAACATTCAGTACTTC
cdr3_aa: CAISESTGAKNIQYF

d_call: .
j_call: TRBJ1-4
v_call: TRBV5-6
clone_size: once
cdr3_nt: TGTGCCAGCAGCTTGGCAGGGCAAGGAGGTGAAAAACTGTTTTTT
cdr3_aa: CASSLAGQGGEKLFF